This T cell receptor (beta chain) came from a study of blood T cell repertoires in COVID-19. The method was immunoSEQ multiplex PCR; TCRdb's version includes in-frame clones alone and lacks a portion of them. This sample has about 55,000 clones, with around 86% found just once. The germline V gene has CDR1 SNHLY and CDR2 FYNNEI. V was shortened by 7 bases and J by 3 bases, with 10 bases between the two germline ends. The CDR3 contains 14 residues. This clonotype originated in a man older than 75 with acute or convalescent COVID-19. Specimen: peripheral blood. This chain uses TRBV2 with TRBJ1-6, with unresolved D. CDR3 coding DNA: TGTGCCAGCACCTCCAACGGCTATAATTCACCCCTCCACTTT. Residues: CASTSNGYNSPLHF.